This entry describes one T cell receptor (beta chain). The source of the sample is a study of blood T cell repertoires in COVID-19. TCRdb keeps only in-frame clones here, not all; method: immunoSEQ multiplex PCR. The sample records approximately 400,000 clones, around 88% being singletons. Trimming left V 1 base short and J 1 base short, with 7 bases between. The CDR3 spans 14 residues. Germline V gives CDR1 KGHSH, CDR2 LQKENI. Sequencing input: peripheral blood. The chain has TRBV18 and TRBJ1-1; D unresolved. The receptor was isolated from a woman aged 45-60 years with COVID-19, enrolled during active disease. The CDR3 spells CASSPREGNTEAFF. In DNA form, the CDR3 reads TGTGCCAGCTCACCACGGGAGGGGAACACTGAAGCTTTCTTT.